This TCR beta chain was recovered during a study of cytomegalovirus exposure and HLA in healthy donors. Overall study: Among approximately 400 genotyped donors, roughly 80% fell in the Caucasian-associated ancestry cluster.

A note on this clone: Its matching antigen is unknown.

Study-wide findings and caveats: An analysis done earlier found most TCR beta V segments productive about 90% or about 30% of the time.

The PCR used 60 Vbeta and 13 Jbeta primers. Profiling relied on immunoSEQ multiplex PCR, and the TCRdb table lists in-frame clones only, not all of them. The sample shows about 80,000 clones, 62% of them seen only once. Trimming left V 5 bases short and J 7 bases short, with 11 bases between. The CDR3 loop spans 13 amino acids. Germline loops: CDR1 SGHAT, CDR2 FQNNGV. The material sequenced was PBMCs. The genes are TRBV11-2 and TRBJ1-4; D is unclear. The sequence was collected from a male donor in good health and CMV-seropositive. The CDR3 loop reads CASSIVSGEKLFF. In DNA form, the CDR3 reads TGTGCCAGCAGCATAGTTAGTGGTGAAAAACTGTTTTTT. Based on the CDR3 plus reference TRBV11-2 and TRBJ1-4, the full variable domain is EAGVAQSPRYKIIEKRQSVAFWCNPISGHATLYWYQQILGQGPKLLIQFQNNGVVDDSQLPKDRFSAERLKGVDSTLKIQPAKLEDSAVYLCASSIVSGEKLFFGSGTQLSVL.